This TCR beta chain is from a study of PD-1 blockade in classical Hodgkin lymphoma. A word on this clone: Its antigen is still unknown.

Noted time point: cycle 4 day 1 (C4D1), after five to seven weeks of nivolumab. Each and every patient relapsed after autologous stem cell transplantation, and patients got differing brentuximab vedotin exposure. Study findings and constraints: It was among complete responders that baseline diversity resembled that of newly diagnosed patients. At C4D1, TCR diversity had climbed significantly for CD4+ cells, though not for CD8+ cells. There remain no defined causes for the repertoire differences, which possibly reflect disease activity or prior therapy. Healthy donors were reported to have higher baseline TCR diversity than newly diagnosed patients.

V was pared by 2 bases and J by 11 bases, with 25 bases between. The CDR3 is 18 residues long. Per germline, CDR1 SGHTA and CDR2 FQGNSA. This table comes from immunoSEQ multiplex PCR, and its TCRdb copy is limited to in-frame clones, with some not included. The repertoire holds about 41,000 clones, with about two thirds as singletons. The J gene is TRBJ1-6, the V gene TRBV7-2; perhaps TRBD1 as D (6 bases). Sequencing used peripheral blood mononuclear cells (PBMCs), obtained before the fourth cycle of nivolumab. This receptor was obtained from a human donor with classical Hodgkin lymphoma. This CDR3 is CASSLSKESGTIPPPLHF. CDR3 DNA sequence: TGTGCCAGCAGCTTAAGTAAGGAGAGTGGGACAATACCTCCACCCCTCCACTTT.